This T cell receptor beta chain was sequenced for a study of CD8+ T cells in alopecia areata. cDNA reverse transcribed from extracted RNA served as the sequencing template. Assay used: immunoSEQ multiplex PCR; TCRdb lists only in-frame clones, some missing. The sample includes under 350,000 clones, 58% of them seen just once. Treatment meaning: oral pan-JAK inhibitor, 5-10 mg twice daily. Trimming took 0 bases from V and 5 from J, leaving 16 bases between them. The CDR3 covers 16 residues. CDR1 and CDR2 from the germline V gene are MNHEY and SVGAGI. This receptor was obtained from a human donor with alopecia areata. This chain connects TRBV6-5 to TRBJ1-2; D may be TRBD1 (5 bases). The starting material was CD4+ T cells sorted from blood, obtained at week 24, from a patient treated with tofacitinib. The CDR3 loop reads CASSYSSGRGIYGYTF. The CDR3 nucleotides read TGTGCCAGCAGTTACTCGAGCGGGAGGGGTATTTATGGCTACACCTTC.